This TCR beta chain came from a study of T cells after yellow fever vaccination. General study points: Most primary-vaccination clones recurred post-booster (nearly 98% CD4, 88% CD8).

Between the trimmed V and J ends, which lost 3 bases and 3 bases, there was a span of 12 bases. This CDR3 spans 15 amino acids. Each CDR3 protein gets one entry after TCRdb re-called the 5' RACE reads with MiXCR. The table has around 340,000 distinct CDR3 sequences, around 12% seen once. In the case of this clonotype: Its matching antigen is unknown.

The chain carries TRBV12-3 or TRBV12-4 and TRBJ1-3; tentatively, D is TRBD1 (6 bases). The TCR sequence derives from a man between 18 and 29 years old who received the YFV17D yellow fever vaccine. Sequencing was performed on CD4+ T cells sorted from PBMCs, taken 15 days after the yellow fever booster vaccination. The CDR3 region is CASSLQQGFGNTIYF. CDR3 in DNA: TGTGCCAGCAGTTTGCAACAGGGCTTTGGAAACACCATATATTTT.